Below are 17 T cell receptor beta chains sequenced from a single sample in a study of regulatory T cells in long-lasting Graves disease. With iRepertoire HTBI primers and Arm-PCR of CDR3 regions, TCR beta libraries were built. TCRdb reanalysed the multiplex PCR reads using MiXCR and keeps one entry per CDR3 protein. Counted here are more than 350,000 distinct CDR3 sequences, around 20% occurring once; the ten biggest clones make up 14%. Time point defined: persistent/refractory GD, antithyroid drugs over 5 years with positive TRAb. Scientists built the TCR library using RNA that was extracted from PBMCs. The material was peripheral blood mononuclear cells (PBMCs), obtained when the disease was refractory, from a patient treated with antithyroid drugs. These receptors originate from a female donor with Graves disease.

Turning to this clonotype: This may be a read error: a much more frequent sequence differs by one nucleotide. This sequence joins TRBV7-8 and TRBJ1-2; no definite D call. Germline V gene data show CDR1 as SGHVS and CDR2 as FQNEAQ. With 6 bases removed from V and 6 bases from J, the gap between germline ends came to 11 bases. This CDR3 region has 12 residues. CDR3 coding DNA: TGTGCCAGCAGTGTAGACGGTCATGGCTACACCTTC. It translates to CASSVDGHGYTF.

This clonotype was seen ten or more times. CDR3 nucleotide sequence: TGCAGTGCTAGGAGGGGTACGGCTGGAGAAAAACTGTTTTTT. This sequence encodes CSARRGTAGEKLFF. The chain couples TRBV20-1 to TRBJ1-4; TRBD1 is a possible D gene (5 bases). The V gene's germline CDR1 is DFQATT and CDR2 SNEGSKA (reference sequence). The V and J ends lost 3 bases and 8 bases respectively, with 16 bases between them. This CDR3 spans 14 amino acids.

V usage is TRBV29-1 and J usage is TRBJ2-7; 7 bases agree with TRBD2. CDR1 is SQVTM, CDR2 ANQGSEA, per germline. J lost 3 bases, V lost 2 bases, and 10 bases had no gene match. The CDR3 loop spans 15 amino acids. The CDR3 loop is CSVEFLTGLGYEQYF. DNA of the CDR3: TGCAGCGTTGAATTTTTAACAGGACTAGGCTACGAGCAGTACTTC.

This clonotype was detected ten times or more. The rearrangement joins TRBV28 to TRBJ2-7; 7 nucleotides align to TRBD1. The CDR3 is made up of 14 amino acids. Germline CDR1 and CDR2: MDHEN and SYDVKM. V was clipped by 6 bases and J by 3 bases; unmatched bases: 8. CDR3 sequence (DNA): TGTGCCAGCAGCCCGGGGACAGTTGACTACGAGCAGTACTTC. Translated, it gives CASSPGTVDYEQYF.

This chain links TRBV5-1 with TRBJ1-5; D is unresolved. V shed 0 bases and J shed 5 bases, with 6 bases lying between them. Looked up from germline, CDR1 is SGHRS and CDR2 is YFSETQ. This CDR3 comprises 13 residues. The CDR3 DNA follows: TGCGCCAGCAGCTTGGAGGAGGATCAGCCCCAGCATTTT. This sequence encodes CASSLEEDQPQHF.

About this clonotype itself: At one end, the junction sequence differs from germline, possibly due to a read error. The genes are TRBV29-1 and TRBJ1-4, with no clear D. The CDR3 spans 14 residues. Germline V gene sequence: CDR1 SQVTM, CDR2 ANQGSEA. The CDR3 DNA sequence: TGCAGCGTCTCGCGCGGGCCAACAAATGAAAAACTGTTTTTT. Protein sequence: CSVSRGPTNEKLFF. The full variable domain, rest sourced from reference TRBV29-1 and TRBJ1-4, is SAVISQKPSRDICQRGTSLTIQCQVDSQVTMMFWYRQQPGQSLTLIATANQGSEATYESGFVIDKFPISRPNLTFSTLTVSNMSPEDSSIYLCSVSRGPTNEKLFFGSGTQLSVL.

A single count supports this clonotype. This chain joins TRBV27 and TRBJ2-1; either TRBD1 or TRBD2 may fit D (7 bases each). The CDR3 runs to 16 residues. Germline-derived CDR1 and CDR2 are MNHEY and SMNVEV (reference sequence). V was clipped by 5 bases and J by 4 bases, with 18 bases between them. The CDR3 spells CASSRTSVRGYNEQFF. In DNA form, the CDR3 reads TGTGCCAGCAGTCGCACTAGCGTCAGGGGGTACAATGAGCAGTTCTTC.

This clonotype has at least ten counts. This chain uses TRBV30 with TRBJ1-4, with D maybe TRBD1 (5 bases). Between the trimmed V and J ends, which lost 0 bases and 10 bases, there was a span of 9 bases. The germline CDR1 and CDR2 sequences are GTSNPN and SVGIG (reference sequence). The CDR3 has 12 residues. The CDR3, as DNA: TGTGCCTGGAGTGTACAGGCCTCAAAACTGTTTTTT. Amino acid sequence: CAWSVQASKLFF. Variable domain in full (rest from reference TRBV30 and TRBJ1-4): SQTIHQWPATLVQPVGSPLSLECTVEGTSNPNLYWYRQAAGRGLQLLFYSVGIGQISSEVPQNLSASRPQDRQFILSSKKLLLSDSGFYLCAWSVQASKLFFGSGTQLSVL.

V is TRBV12-3 or TRBV12-4 and J is TRBJ2-2; 7 bases are shared with TRBD1. After removal of 5 bases from V and 5 bases from J, the junction contained 8 bases not matched to a gene. The length of the CDR3 is 15 residues. CDR3: CASSMPGTATGELFF. The CDR3 bases are TGTGCCAGCAGTATGCCCGGGACAGCGACCGGGGAGCTGTTTTTT.

The rearrangement uses TRBV6-1 and TRBJ2-7; TRBD1 or TRBD2 may be the D gene (6 bases each). Germline values: CDR1 MNHNS, CDR2 SASEGT. The CDR3 consists of 12 residues. The V end lost 3 bases, the J end lost 7 bases, and 10 bases lay between the germline ends. CDR3 in DNA: TGTGCCAGCAGTGACTTAGGGGGGGAGCAGTACGTC. This sequence encodes CASSDLGGEQYV.

This clonotype was found many times. DNA for the CDR3: TGTGCTAGTGGGCTCGCAGGGTACAGTGGCTACACCTTC. Translation: CASGLAGYSGYTF. The chain links TRBV12-5 to TRBJ1-2, with a possible D match to TRBD1 (5 bases). This CDR3 has 13 residues. V was shortened by 6 bases and J by 7 bases, with 15 bases between the two germline ends. Germline V gene data show CDR1 as LGHNT and CDR2 as FRNRAP.

This clonotype was seen more than once but under ten times. The chain recombines TRBV11-2 with TRBJ2-1; D perhaps matches TRBD2 (5 bases). Per germline, CDR1 SGHAT and CDR2 FQNNGV. The CDR3 contains 17 residues. Trimming removed 1 base at V and 0 bases at J, with 13 bases between. CDR3 in amino acids: CASSLAGGFFSYNEQFF. As DNA, the CDR3 is TGTGCCAGCAGCTTAGCCGGAGGCTTCTTCTCCTACAATGAGCAGTTCTTC. The complete variable domain, with remaining parts taken from reference TRBV11-2 and TRBJ2-1, reads EAGVAQSPRYKIIEKRQSVAFWCNPISGHATLYWYQQILGQGPKLLIQFQNNGVVDDSQLPKDRFSAERLKGVDSTLKIQPAKLEDSAVYLCASSLAGGFFSYNEQFFGPGTRLTVL.

This clonotype appeared many times. This chain connects TRBV20-1 to TRBJ2-5; a possible D gene is TRBD2 (6 bases). V was shortened by 4 bases and J by 3 bases, with 12 bases between the two germline ends. Germline V lookup: CDR1 DFQATT, CDR2 SNEGSKA (reference sequence). The CDR3 is 13 amino acids. The CDR3 sequence: CSANGGGKETQYF. The CDR3 DNA sequence: TGCAGTGCTAACGGAGGAGGGAAAGAGACCCAGTACTTC.

A single count supports this clonotype. The chain's CDR3 is CSARFLGSTDTQYF. CDR3 nucleotides: TGCAGTGCTAGATTCCTAGGAAGCACAGATACGCAGTATTTT. The chain couples TRBV20-1 to TRBJ2-3; D is undetermined. The V gene lost 2 bases and the J gene lost 0 bases, with 9 bases spanning the gap. This CDR3 is built from 14 residues. Germline V gene lookup returns CDR1 DFQATT and CDR2 SNEGSKA (reference sequence).

This clonotype has ten or more counts. The chain is built from TRBV20-1 and TRBJ1-2; the D is unclear. In germline, CDR1 is DFQATT, CDR2 SNEGSKA (reference sequence). Trimming shortened V by 0 bases and J by 0 bases, and 5 bases separated the two germline ends. The CDR3 is 13 amino acids. The CDR3 sequence: CSARDSANYGYTF. For the CDR3, the DNA is TGCAGTGCTAGAGATTCGGCTAACTATGGCTACACCTTC.

This clonotype has ten or more counts. CDR3 nucleotide sequence: TGCAGTGCTAGATCGGTCCACCTCTACGAGCAGTACTTC. Translation gives CSARSVHLYEQYF. V is TRBV20-1 and J is TRBJ2-7, with unresolved D. Trimming took off 2 bases at V and 3 bases at J, with 11 bases between the two ends. Germline V gene lookup returns CDR1 DFQATT and CDR2 SNEGSKA (reference sequence). The CDR3 has 13 residues.

Only a few counts were recorded for this clonotype. The chain is built from TRBV30 and TRBJ2-7, with D possibly TRBD1 on 5 matching bases. This CDR3 spans 13 amino acids. The germline V gene has CDR1 GTSNPN and CDR2 SVGIG (reference sequence). Trimming pared 5 bases from V and 4 bases from J, leaving 15 bases between. CDR3 DNA sequence: TGTGCCTGGGGTTGGCAGGGTGCGTACGAGCAGTACTTC. The encoded protein is CAWGWQGAYEQYF.